The 14 T cell receptor beta chains listed next were all sequenced from one sample in a study of blood T cell repertoires in COVID-19. Here immunoSEQ multiplex PCR was the method, and the copy in TCRdb shows in-frame clones only, minus some. The sample lists about 220,000 clones; roughly 85% were seen once. The sequenced sample was peripheral blood. The receptors were sampled from a woman of 80 years or more with acute or convalescent COVID-19.

The V and J genes are TRBV9 and TRBJ2-7, with no clear D. Germline V gene lookup returns CDR1 SGDLS and CDR2 YYNGEE. V lost 7 bases and J 5 bases, leaving 25 bases between the germline ends. This CDR3 contains 16 residues. The CDR3 sequence is CASPPSLRLESHEQYF. CDR3 nucleotides: TGTGCCAGCCCCCCGAGCCTGAGGCTTGAGAGTCACGAGCAGTACTTC.

The rearrangement links TRBV13 to TRBJ1-2; weak D call: TRBD1 (6 bases). Germline values: CDR1 PRHDT, CDR2 FYEKMQ (reference sequence). Trimming stripped 5 bases from V and 0 bases from J, with 16 bases between. This CDR3 has 16 residues. Here the CDR3 reads CASSPLPRTANYGYTF. CDR3 DNA sequence: TGTGCCAGCAGCCCCCTCCCCCGGACAGCTAACTATGGCTACACCTTC.

The rearrangement uses TRBV19 and TRBJ1-6; D remains unclear. Germline V gene lookup returns CDR1 LNHDA and CDR2 SQIVND (reference sequence). V was shortened by 7 bases and J by 14 bases, with 21 bases between the two germline ends. The CDR3 totals 14 residues. The CDR3 DNA reads TGTGCCAGTACCCTGACCCCCGAGGAAGGAACCCTCCACTTT. As protein: CASTLTPEEGTLHF. Based on the CDR3 plus reference TRBV19 and TRBJ1-6, the full variable domain is DGGITQSPKYLFRKEGQNVTLSCEQNLNHDAMYWYRQDPGQGLRLIYYSQIVNDFQKGDIAEGYSVSREKKESFPLTVTSAQKNPTAFYLCASTLTPEEGTLHFGNGTRLTVT.

The rearrangement uses TRBV2 and TRBJ1-2; TRBD1 might be the D (5 bases). V was clipped by 4 bases and J by 4 bases, with 10 bases between them. The CDR3 spans 13 residues. Germline CDR1 is SNHLY and CDR2 is FYNNEI. This CDR3 reads CASSAEGIYGYTF. The CDR3, as DNA: TGTGCCAGCAGTGCGGAGGGGATCTATGGCTACACCTTC.

The chain uses TRBV18 and TRBJ1-2, with 10 bases that match TRBD1. The V and J ends lost 6 bases and 7 bases, in that order; junction bases with no gene match: 8. This CDR3 region has 14 residues. CDR1 is KGHSH, CDR2 LQKENI, per germline. Written as DNA, the CDR3 is TGTGCCAGCTCTCCGACAGGGGGCGCGGCTGGCTACACCTTC. Residues: CASSPTGGAAGYTF.

This clone was seen once. V gene TRBV5-1 combines with J gene TRBJ2-1; 7 bases line up with TRBD1. The CDR3 runs to 13 residues. Germline trimming cut 4 bases from V and 5 bases from J; bases unmatched to any gene: 3. Germline values: CDR1 SGHRS, CDR2 YFSETQ. CDR3 region: CASSVDRDNEQFF. The CDR3 nucleotides are TGCGCCAGCAGCGTCGACAGGGACAATGAGCAGTTCTTC.

The rearrangement uses TRBV7-9 and TRBJ1-4; 7 positions agree with TRBD1. The CDR3 totals 17 residues. The germline V gene encodes CDR1 SEHNR and CDR2 FQNEAQ (reference sequence). Germline trimming cut 1 base from V and 8 bases from J; bases unmatched to any gene: 13. In DNA, the CDR3 is TGTGCCAGCAGCTTAGGTGGAAGAGGGGGCGCGAAGGAAAAACTGTTTTTT. Protein product: CASSLGGRGGAKEKLFF.

V is TRBV19 and J is TRBJ1-4; the match to TRBD1 covers 8 bases. This CDR3 comprises 17 residues. Germline CDR1 reads LNHDA; CDR2 reads SQIVND (reference sequence). The junction had 13 bases not matched to a gene; V was cut back by 5 bases and J by 5 bases. The CDR3 DNA sequence: TGTGCCAGTAGTCGCACTTCGGGGACAGGCAGGAATGAAAAACTGTTTTTT. Encoded protein: CASSRTSGTGRNEKLFF.

This clone was seen a few times. The chain carries TRBV7-9 and TRBJ2-7; the D gene is possibly TRBD1 (6 bases). Germline CDR1 and CDR2: SEHNR and FQNEAQ (reference sequence). V lost 5 bases and J 0 bases, leaving 8 bases between the germline ends. The CDR3 extends over 13 amino acids. The CDR3 DNA follows: TGTGCCAGCAGCACAGGGTTCTCCTACGAGCAGTACTTC. It yields the protein CASSTGFSYEQYF.

This chain joins TRBV3-1 (or the pseudogene TRBV3-2) and TRBJ1-1; 10 bases align to TRBD1. J gave up 1 base and V 4 bases, and 3 bases lay outside the gene matches. Germline V gene lookup returns CDR1 LGHDT and CDR2 YNNKEL (reference sequence). The CDR3 spans 15 residues. The CDR3 sequence is CASSPRTGGNTEAFF. CDR3 nucleotides: TGTGCCAGCAGCCCGCGGACAGGGGGGAACACTGAAGCTTTCTTT.

A few counts support this clone. This chain joins TRBV15 and TRBJ1-3; D unclear. This CDR3 contains 13 residues. V lost 3 bases and J lost 4, with 7 bases in between. The germline V gene has CDR1 LNHNV and CDR2 YYDKDF (reference sequence). CDR3 nucleotides: TGTGCCACCAGCAGGCAACACGGAAACACCATATATTTT. Protein product: CATSRQHGNTIYF.

The chain combines TRBV14 with TRBJ1-5; D ambiguous. The CDR3 consists of 14 residues. Germline values: CDR1 SGHDN, CDR2 FVKESK. The ends were cut back, 4 bases at V and 7 bases at J, with 14 bases in the middle. In DNA, the CDR3 is TGTGCCAGCAGCCCGAGCCTTCTACGGCAGCCCCAGCATTTT. Translated, it gives CASSPSLLRQPQHF.

This sequence joins TRBV19 and TRBJ2-3, with unresolved D. The CDR3 extends over 13 amino acids. V was cut by 5 bases and J by 2 bases, with 8 bases left in between. Germline assignment: CDR1 LNHDA and CDR2 SQIVND (reference sequence). The CDR3 reads CASSPRFTDTQYF. The CDR3 DNA follows: TGTGCCAGTAGTCCCAGATTCACAGATACGCAGTATTTT.

This clone was seen a handful of times. Other DNA sequences from this sample encode an identical CDR3 as well. The rearrangement links TRBV2 to TRBJ1-5, with D possibly matching TRBD1 (6 bases). Trimming removed 4 bases at V and 2 bases at J, with 6 bases between. The CDR3 has 13 amino acids. The germline V gene has CDR1 SNHLY and CDR2 FYNNEI. The CDR3 protein is CASSGTGNQPQHF. The CDR3 region has the DNA TGTGCCAGCAGTGGGACAGGCAATCAGCCCCAGCATTTT.